The 25 T cell receptor beta chains presented below share a single source sample, sequenced in a study of cytomegalovirus exposure and HLA in healthy donors. PCR used 60 Vbeta primers and 13 Jbeta primers. The protocol was immunoSEQ multiplex PCR, while the TCRdb copy is restricted to in-frame clones and leaves out a portion. This table holds some 150,000 clones, roughly four fifths found once. The sample was PBMCs. Every receptor here comes from a man aged 30-40 years in good health and CMV-seropositive.

In its sample, this clone was seen many times. The chain couples TRBV4-1 to TRBJ2-3, with D perhaps TRBD2 (6 bases). The CDR3 loop spans 15 amino acids. Germline lookup yields CDR1 MGHRA and CDR2 YSYEKL. The V gene lost 0 bases and the J gene lost 6 bases, with 13 bases spanning the gap. The CDR3 spells CASSQDIGSGDTQYF. The CDR3 DNA is TGCGCCAGCAGCCAAGATATTGGGAGCGGGGATACGCAGTATTTT.

The rearrangement links TRBV19 to TRBJ2-1; D possibly corresponds to TRBD1 (6 bases). The CDR3 sequence is 14 residues long. The germline V gene has CDR1 LNHDA and CDR2 SQIVND (reference sequence). The V and J ends lost 6 bases and 8 bases respectively, with 17 bases between them. CDR3 region: CASRDSEYGHEQFF. The CDR3, as DNA: TGTGCCAGTAGGGACAGCGAGTATGGGCATGAGCAGTTCTTC.

The sample holds one count of this clone. The chain employs TRBV28 and TRBJ1-5; the match to TRBD1 covers 8 bases. The CDR3 runs 20 residues. J lost 0 bases, V lost 4 bases, and 17 bases had no gene match. CDR1 MDHEN and CDR2 SYDVKM come from the germline V gene. CDR3 nucleotides: TGTGCCAGCAGTTCACCACTCAGGGGGCCCGTTGTTAGTAGCAATCAGCCCCAGCATTTT. It translates to CASSSPLRGPVVSSNQPQHF. The full variable domain, completed using reference TRBV28 and TRBJ1-5, is DVKVTQSSRYLVKRTGEKVFLECVQDMDHENMFWYRQDPGLGLRLIYFSYDVKMKEKGDIPEGYSVSREKKERFSLILESASTNQTSMYLCASSSPLRGPVVSSNQPQHFGDGTRLSIL.

The chain combines TRBV7-2 with TRBJ2-7, with D perhaps matching TRBD1 (6 bases). V dropped 0 bases and J dropped 3 bases, with 9 bases sitting between them. There are 14 residues in the CDR3. Germline assignment: CDR1 SGHTA and CDR2 FQGNSA. CDR3 protein: CASSLAGAIYEQYF. The CDR3, as DNA: TGTGCCAGCAGCTTAGCGGGGGCCATCTACGAGCAGTACTTC.

At least ten counts were recorded for this clone. CDR3 sequence reads: CASSLRGGATEAFF. Written as DNA, the CDR3 is TGTGCCAGCAGCTTGCGAGGGGGCGCGACTGAAGCTTTCTTT. The rearrangement uses TRBV9 and TRBJ1-1; TRBD1 matches 7 bases. The CDR3 contains 14 residues. CDR1 is SGDLS, CDR2 YYNGEE, per germline. Trimming at V came to 4 bases and at J to 5 bases, leaving 8 bases not matched to a gene.

The chain employs TRBV21-1 and TRBJ2-2; TRBD1, the table's D call, lacks a check against the DNA. TRBV21-1 is noted as a pseudogene. The CDR3 is 15 amino acids. CDR3 bases: TGTGCCAGCAGCAAAGGTACAGGGGCCCCCGGGGAGCTGTTTTTT. This translates into CASSKGTGAPGELFF.

This chain connects TRBV19 to TRBJ1-2, with no clear D. Germline-derived CDR1 and CDR2 are LNHDA and SQIVND (reference sequence). V gave up 6 bases and J gave up 7 bases, with 18 bases separating them. The CDR3 consists of 14 residues. The CDR3 loop reads CASSTTDSRVGYTF. CDR3 coding DNA: TGTGCCAGTAGCACAACAGATAGTCGAGTTGGCTACACCTTC. Full variable domain (missing parts from reference TRBV19 and TRBJ1-2): DGGITQSPKYLFRKEGQNVTLSCEQNLNHDAMYWYRQDPGQGLRLIYYSQIVNDFQKGDIAEGYSVSREKKESFPLTVTSAQKNPTAFYLCASSTTDSRVGYTFGSGTRLTVV.

V usage is TRBV2 and J usage is TRBJ1-5; 8 bases map to TRBD1. The V segment lost 6 bases and the J segment 3 bases; nucleotides outside the gene matches: 10. Germline values: CDR1 SNHLY, CDR2 FYNNEI. The CDR3 runs to 16 residues. The CDR3 sequence is CASRDGTGDLNQPQHF. In nucleotides, the CDR3 is TGTGCCAGCAGGGACGGGACAGGCGATCTCAATCAGCCCCAGCATTTT.

J is TRBJ2-5 and V is TRBV5-6; 9 nucleotides agree with TRBD2. V was clipped by 3 bases and J by 0 bases; unmatched bases: 9. The CDR3 has 17 amino acids. Germline V gene lookup returns CDR1 SGHDT and CDR2 YYEEEE. The CDR3 here is CASSSGGLAGYQETQYF. The DNA for the CDR3 is TGTGCCAGCAGCTCCGGTGGGCTAGCGGGATACCAAGAGACCCAGTACTTC.

The chain has TRBV6-1 and TRBJ1-1; possible D gene TRBD1, 5 bases. With 5 bases removed from V and 5 bases from J, the gap between germline ends came to 12 bases. Per germline, CDR1 MNHNS and CDR2 SASEGT. This CDR3 contains 13 residues. CDR3 nucleotides: TGTGCCAGCAGTACCGACAGCGGGACTGAAGCTTTCTTT. Translating gives CASSTDSGTEAFF.

The chain has TRBV11-3 and TRBJ1-2; tentative D call: TRBD1 (6 bases). The CDR3 extends over 14 amino acids. Germline V lookup: CDR1 SGHNT, CDR2 YENEEA. Trimming removed 3 bases at V and 3 bases at J, with 11 bases between. The CDR3 loop is CASSLLQGDYGYTF. DNA of the CDR3: TGTGCCAGCAGCTTGTTACAGGGAGACTATGGCTACACCTTC. Variable domain in full (rest from reference TRBV11-3 and TRBJ1-2): EAGVVQSPRYKIIEKKQPVAFWCNPISGHNTLYWYLQNLGQGPELLIRYENEEAVDDSQLPKDRFSAERLKGVDSTLKIQPAELGDSAVYLCASSLLQGDYGYTFGSGTRLTVV.

This clone was detected a few times. J is TRBJ1-2 and V is TRBV7-6, with 7 bases fitting TRBD1. CDR1 is SGHVS, CDR2 FNYEAQ, per germline. The CDR3 has 12 amino acids. Trimming cost V 5 bases and J 8 bases; bases outside gene matches: 5. The CDR3 DNA sequence: TGTGCCAGCAGCCAAGCGACAGGGGGCTACACCTTC. This codes for CASSQATGGYTF.

The chain is built from TRBV7-9 and TRBJ2-1, with TRBD1 as a possible D gene (5 bases). The CDR3 extends over 14 amino acids. The germline V gene has CDR1 SEHNR and CDR2 FQNEAQ (reference sequence). Trimming cost V 2 bases and J 6 bases, with 11 bases left between them. This chain's CDR3 is CASSLPQGPNEQFF. CDR3 sequence (DNA): TGTGCCAGCAGCTTACCCCAGGGCCCCAATGAGCAGTTCTTC.

The chain joins TRBV5-4 to TRBJ2-5; 7 bases line up with TRBD2. Germline CDR1 is SGHNT and CDR2 is YYREEE (reference sequence). This CDR3 is built from 14 residues. Trimming cost V 4 bases and J 2 bases; bases outside gene matches: 5. The CDR3 DNA is TGTGCCAGCAGCCCTTCGGGGGGTCAAGAGACCCAGTACTTC. Its protein product is CASSPSGGQETQYF.

The V call is TRBV5-1, the J call TRBJ2-3; no firm D call. Looked up from germline, CDR1 is SGHRS and CDR2 is YFSETQ. The CDR3 totals 16 residues. Trimming removed 7 bases at V and 3 bases at J, with 21 bases between. Here the CDR3 reads CASFAPVRSKTDTQYF. The DNA for the CDR3 is TGCGCCAGCTTTGCACCCGTTCGGAGTAAGACAGATACGCAGTATTTT.

This rearrangement joins TRBV6-5 to TRBJ1-3; TRBD1 matches 7 bases. The CDR3 extends over 15 amino acids. Germline values: CDR1 MNHEY, CDR2 SVGAGI. V trimming: 5 bases; J trimming: 1 base; junction bases outside the gene matches: 5. This chain's CDR3 is CASSGTVNSGNTIYF. The CDR3 nucleotides are TGTGCCAGCAGTGGGACAGTTAATTCTGGAAACACCATATATTTT.

This clone has only one observation. This chain uses TRBV10-3 with TRBJ2-1; perhaps TRBD2 as D (6 bases). V lost 5 bases to trimming and J lost 7 bases, with 9 bases between them. Germline CDR1 reads ENHRY; CDR2 reads SYGVKD. This CDR3 is built from 12 residues. CDR3 sequence reads: CAISNSGNEQFF. DNA of the CDR3: TGTGCCATCAGTAATAGCGGAAATGAGCAGTTCTTC.

As DNA, the CDR3 is TGTGCCAGCAGCTTCCTAGGGGCCAATGAGCAGTTCTTC. It is translated as CASSFLGANEQFF. This chain uses TRBV7-3 with TRBJ2-1; TRBD1 might be the D (5 bases). The CDR3 extends over 13 amino acids. The V gene's germline CDR1 is SGHTA and CDR2 FQGTGA. V lost 3 bases to trimming and J lost 6 bases, with 9 bases between them.

This clone is a singleton in its sample. The genes are TRBV9 and TRBJ2-3, with D possibly TRBD1 on 6 matching bases. Germline CDR1 and CDR2: SGDLS and YYNGEE. The CDR3 spans 17 residues. V dropped 3 bases and J dropped 0 bases, with 17 bases sitting between them. The CDR3: CASSAHRDTLSTDTQYF. The CDR3 nucleotides are TGTGCCAGCAGCGCACACCGGGACACCCTTAGCACAGATACGCAGTATTTT.

This clone was counted only a few times. The V call is TRBV5-6, the J call TRBJ1-1; perhaps TRBD1 as D (5 bases). The V end was cut by 4 bases, the J end by 7 bases, with 23 bases between. In germline, CDR1 is SGHDT, CDR2 YYEEEE. This CDR3 has 16 amino acids. The CDR3 nucleotides are TGTGCCAGCAGCCCGGGGGGGGGTTTGGCTGGGCTTGAAGCTTTCTTT. Its translation is CASSPGGGLAGLEAFF.

A word on this clone: The same CDR3 can be traced to other DNA sequences in this sample. This rearrangement joins TRBV5-1 to TRBJ2-1; 7 bases map to TRBD2. Trimming at V came to 2 bases and at J to 9 bases, leaving 5 bases not matched to a gene. The CDR3 has 13 residues. CDR1 and CDR2 from the germline V gene are SGHRS and YFSETQ. The CDR3 DNA sequence: TGCGCCAGCAGCTTACTAGCGTCAGGTGAGCAGTTCTTC. It encodes CASSLLASGEQFF.

This clone was counted only a few times. The chain carries TRBV10-3 and TRBJ2-1; weak D call: TRBD2 (6 bases). The V gene lost 0 bases and the J gene lost 12 bases, with 15 bases spanning the gap. The CDR3 totals 14 residues. Per germline, CDR1 ENHRY and CDR2 SYGVKD. The CDR3 loop reads CAISESTGGAWQFF. The CDR3 DNA reads TGTGCCATCAGTGAGTCGACCGGGGGTGCATGGCAGTTCTTC.

This clone was recorded a few times. The CDR3 nucleotides are TGTGCCGGTTCCGGGTCCCCCTTGGAGAATGGCTACACCTTC. This translates into CAGSGSPLENGYTF. The chain is built from TRBV6-1 and TRBJ1-2; D is unclear. CDR3 length: 14 amino acids. The germline V gene has CDR1 MNHNS and CDR2 SASEGT. V was shortened by 11 bases and J by 6 bases, with 22 bases between the two germline ends.

This chain joins TRBV13 and TRBJ2-2; D is perhaps TRBD1 (5 bases). With 3 bases removed from V and 1 base from J, the gap between germline ends came to 9 bases. This CDR3 region has 15 residues. Germline V lookup: CDR1 PRHDT, CDR2 FYEKMQ (reference sequence). CDR3 DNA sequence: TGTGCCAGCAGCTTGGGGCAGGAGAACACCGGGGAGCTGTTTTTT. It translates to CASSLGQENTGELFF.

This chain's CDR3 is CASSPAGLGETQYF. The CDR3 nucleotides read TGTGCCAGCTCACCCGCGGGATTAGGGGAGACCCAGTACTTC. This chain connects TRBV18 to TRBJ2-5; tentative D call: TRBD2 (6 bases). The V gene lost 3 bases and the J gene lost 5 bases, with 13 bases spanning the gap. The CDR3 loop spans 14 amino acids. CDR1 KGHSH and CDR2 LQKENI come from the germline V gene.